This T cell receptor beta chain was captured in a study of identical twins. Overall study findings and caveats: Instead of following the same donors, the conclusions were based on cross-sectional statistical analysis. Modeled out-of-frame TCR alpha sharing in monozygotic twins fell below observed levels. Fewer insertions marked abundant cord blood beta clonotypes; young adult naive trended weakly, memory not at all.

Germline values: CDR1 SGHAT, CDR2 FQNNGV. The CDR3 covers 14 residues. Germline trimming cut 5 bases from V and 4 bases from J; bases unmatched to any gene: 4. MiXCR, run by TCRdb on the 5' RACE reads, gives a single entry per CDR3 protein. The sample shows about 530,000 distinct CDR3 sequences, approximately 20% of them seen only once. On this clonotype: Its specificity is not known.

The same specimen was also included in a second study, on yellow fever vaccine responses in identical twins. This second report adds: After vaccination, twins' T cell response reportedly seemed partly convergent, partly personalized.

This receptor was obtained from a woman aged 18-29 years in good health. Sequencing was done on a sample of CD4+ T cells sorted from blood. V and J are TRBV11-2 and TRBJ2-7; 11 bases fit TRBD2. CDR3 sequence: CASSTSGRGYEQYF. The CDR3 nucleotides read TGTGCCAGCAGCACTAGCGGGAGAGGGTACGAGCAGTACTTC.